This TCR beta chain appears in the sequencing data of a study of graft-versus-host responses after intestinal transplantation. Whole-study context: Each recipient received a multivisceral, liver-intestinal, or isolated intestinal graft.

Germline CDR1 is SGHRS and CDR2 is YFSETQ. The CDR3 spans 15 residues. V lost 3 bases, J lost 1 base, and 8 bases lay in between. The assay was immunoSEQ multiplex PCR, and TCRdb's table has in-frame clones only and misses some. The sample includes 35,000 to 45,000 clones, 85% to 95% seen only once; the top ten take 3.6%. Overall study findings and caveats: GvH clones were identified in recipient marrow, with some first appearing in ileum or blood. Peak GvH clone levels in circulation were associated with early post-transplant HvG declines. Patients who carried graft-donor T cell macrochimerism also had high graft-versus-host to host-versus-graft clonal ratios in their allografts.

On this clone itself: Its matching antigen is unknown.

The chain couples TRBV5-1 to TRBJ2-6; D tentatively fits TRBD1 or TRBD2 (5 bases each). This TCR came from a human patient who received an intestinal transplant, so some T cells may come from the graft donor. The source material was PBMCs, sampled approximately 740 days after intestinal transplantation. CDR3 in amino acids: CASSSEGSGANVLTF. CDR3 nucleotide sequence: TGCGCCAGCAGCTCCGAGGGGTCTGGGGCCAACGTCCTGACTTTC.